A selection of T cell receptor beta chains follows, all from one sample in a study of cytomegalovirus exposure and HLA in healthy donors. TCRdb's table, derived via immunoSEQ multiplex PCR, lists solely in-frame clones and lacks some. In the table there are around 220,000 clones, 60% to 80% of which are singletons. The sample was PBMCs. These receptors were obtained from a man between 18 and 29 years old in good health and CMV-seronegative. Both conserved end residues are part of each CDR3. D genes are given only for firm matches. The size entry is marked missing in some rows and otherwise reads once, few, many or a size class.

CDR3 length: 16
clone size: -
D gene: -
V gene: TRBV25-1
J gene: TRBJ1-1
CDR3 protein: CASSESGRVRNTEAFF

CDR3 length: 14
clone size: -
D gene: TRBD2
V gene: TRBV9
J gene: TRBJ2-5
CDR3 protein: CASSEAGGSETQYF

CDR3 length: 16
clone size: -
D gene: TRBD1
V gene: TRBV9
J gene: TRBJ2-7
CDR3 protein: CASSPLIFDRVHEQYF

CDR3 length: 13
clone size: -
D gene: -
V gene: TRBV27
J gene: TRBJ1-1
CDR3 protein: CASSLQGLTEAFF

CDR3 length: 13
clone size: -
D gene: -
V gene: TRBV2
J gene: TRBJ2-7
CDR3 protein: CASSGTEIYEQYF

CDR3 length: 16
clone size: -
D gene: -
V gene: TRBV4-1
J gene: TRBJ2-7
CDR3 protein: CASSQDSGAPSYEQYF

CDR3 length: 14
clone size: -
D gene: TRBD1
V gene: TRBV27
J gene: TRBJ1-2
CDR3 protein: CASSLGQGAHGYTF

CDR3 length: 16
clone size: -
D gene: -
V gene: TRBV30
J gene: TRBJ1-2
CDR3 protein: CAWNNPILFRDYGYTF

CDR3 length: 15
clone size: -
D gene: TRBD1
V gene: TRBV19
J gene: TRBJ1-1
CDR3 protein: CASSSPGTGGETAFF

CDR3 length: 16
clone size: few
D gene: TRBD2
V gene: TRBV9
J gene: TRBJ2-5
CDR3 protein: CASSVGPAGGGETQYF

CDR3 length: 14
clone size: -
D gene: -
V gene: TRBV7-9
J gene: TRBJ2-7
CDR3 protein: CSSSQSSGIYEQYF

CDR3 length: 15
clone size: -
D gene: TRBD1
V gene: TRBV10-2
J gene: TRBJ2-2
CDR3 protein: CASSGQGVGAGELFF

CDR3 length: 14
clone size: -
D gene: -
V gene: TRBV2
J gene: TRBJ1-2
CDR3 protein: CASSEMGAGYGYTF

CDR3 length: 14
clone size: -
D gene: -
V gene: TRBV27
J gene: TRBJ1-1
CDR3 protein: CASSLLGGNTEAFF

CDR3 length: 14
clone size: -
D gene: -
V gene: TRBV27
J gene: TRBJ2-3
CDR3 protein: CASSLQGLRDTQYF

CDR3 length: 15
clone size: -
D gene: TRBD1
V gene: TRBV7-8
J gene: TRBJ2-5
CDR3 protein: CASSPSGQGTETQYF

CDR3 length: 13
clone size: -
D gene: TRBD1
V gene: TRBV7-6
J gene: TRBJ2-1
CDR3 protein: CASSSDRGNEQFF

CDR3 length: 16
clone size: -
D gene: TRBD2
V gene: TRBV9
J gene: TRBJ2-3
CDR3 protein: CASSSPRLAFTDTQYF

CDR3 length: 12
clone size: -
D gene: TRBD2
V gene: TRBV5-1
J gene: TRBJ2-1
CDR3 protein: CASGGGYNEQFF

CDR3 length: 13
clone size: -
D gene: -
V gene: TRBV7-9
J gene: TRBJ2-1
CDR3 protein: CASSYPGNNEQFF

CDR3 length: 15
clone size: -
D gene: -
V gene: TRBV5-6
J gene: TRBJ2-2
CDR3 protein: CASSLVLGRRGELFF

CDR3 length: 16
clone size: -
D gene: -
V gene: TRBV6-5
J gene: TRBJ1-1
CDR3 protein: CASSYSQWQKNTEAFF

CDR3 length: 18
clone size: -
D gene: TRBD1
V gene: TRBV7-9
J gene: TRBJ1-5
CDR3 protein: CASSLPQPDREANLPQHF

CDR3 length: 16
clone size: -
D gene: -
V gene: TRBV7-6
J gene: TRBJ1-1
CDR3 protein: CASSPYALETITEAFF

CDR3 length: 16
clone size: -
D gene: -
V gene: TRBV10-3
J gene: TRBJ2-1
CDR3 protein: CAISGVDLSSYNEQFF

CDR3 length: 16
clone size: -
D gene: -
V gene: TRBV5-4
J gene: TRBJ1-1
CDR3 protein: CASSFMGGGWDTEAFF

CDR3 length: 13
clone size: few
D gene: -
V gene: TRBV5-6
J gene: TRBJ2-1
CDR3 protein: CASSPISFDEQFF

CDR3 length: 15
clone size: -
D gene: TRBD1
V gene: TRBV30
J gene: TRBJ2-5
CDR3 protein: CAWSIFGTDQEPQYF

CDR3 length: 16
clone size: -
D gene: TRBD2
V gene: TRBV5-1
J gene: TRBJ2-3
CDR3 protein: CASSGTSGAFADTQYF

CDR3 length: 16
clone size: few
D gene: TRBD1
V gene: TRBV9
J gene: TRBJ2-3
CDR3 protein: CASSVGGQHEGDTQYF

CDR3 length: 16
clone size: -
D gene: -
V gene: TRBV6-5
J gene: TRBJ2-1
CDR3 protein: CASSYSWLERGNEQFF

CDR3 length: 15
clone size: -
D gene: -
V gene: TRBV11-2
J gene: TRBJ2-5
CDR3 protein: CASSHRRQGLETQYF

CDR3 length: 16
clone size: many
D gene: -
V gene: TRBV4-3
J gene: TRBJ1-1
CDR3 protein: CASSQSGQFMNTEAFF

CDR3 length: 14
clone size: -
D gene: TRBD1
V gene: TRBV19
J gene: TRBJ2-3
CDR3 protein: CASSVGTGSDTQYF

CDR3 length: 14
clone size: few
D gene: -
V gene: TRBV6-6
J gene: TRBJ1-4
CDR3 protein: CASISTTTNEKLFF

CDR3 length: 17
clone size: -
D gene: TRBD1
V gene: TRBV5-4
J gene: TRBJ2-7
CDR3 protein: CASSSGTDVWSSYEQYF

CDR3 length: 13
clone size: -
D gene: -
V gene: TRBV19
J gene: TRBJ2-1
CDR3 protein: CASKEAPRDEQFF

CDR3 length: 15
clone size: -
D gene: -
V gene: TRBV11-3
J gene: TRBJ1-3
CDR3 protein: CASSHRDSPVNTIYF

CDR3 length: 13
clone size: -
D gene: TRBD1
V gene: TRBV30
J gene: TRBJ1-1
CDR3 protein: CAWSLMTGGRAFF

CDR3 length: 14
clone size: -
D gene: -
V gene: TRBV9
J gene: TRBJ1-6
CDR3 protein: CASSVVGENSPLHF

CDR3 length: 14
clone size: -
D gene: -
V gene: TRBV29-1
J gene: TRBJ2-2
CDR3 protein: CSVVSSSHTGELFF

CDR3 length: 15
clone size: few
D gene: -
V gene: TRBV25-1
J gene: TRBJ2-5
CDR3 protein: CASSEERLARETQYF

CDR3 length: 14
clone size: -
D gene: TRBD1
V gene: TRBV6-5
J gene: TRBJ1-2
CDR3 protein: CASSDRGPGYGHTF

CDR3 length: 14
clone size: -
D gene: -
V gene: TRBV4-2
J gene: TRBJ2-5
CDR3 protein: CASSLHGAIQTQYF

CDR3 length: 16
clone size: once
D gene: TRBD2
V gene: TRBV30
J gene: TRBJ2-5
CDR3 protein: CAWSPGTSGSRETQYF

CDR3 length: 18
clone size: few
D gene: TRBD2
V gene: TRBV11-3
J gene: TRBJ2-3
CDR3 protein: CASSPRLAGGRNTDTQYF

CDR3 length: 16
clone size: once
D gene: -
V gene: TRBV2
J gene: TRBJ1-5
CDR3 protein: CASSAITGRSNQPQHF

CDR3 length: 12
clone size: -
D gene: -
V gene: TRBV13
J gene: TRBJ2-7
CDR3 protein: CASSAQGGEQYF

CDR3 length: 14
clone size: once
D gene: -
V gene: TRBV11-2
J gene: TRBJ2-3
CDR3 protein: CASREGSFTDTQYF

CDR3 length: 17
clone size: once
D gene: TRBD2
V gene: TRBV29-1
J gene: TRBJ2-1
CDR3 protein: CSVAKGTSGGAVDEQFF

CDR3 length: 14
clone size: -
D gene: -
V gene: TRBV14
J gene: TRBJ2-3
CDR3 protein: CASSRHQGSDTQYF

CDR3 length: 18
clone size: -
D gene: TRBD1
V gene: TRBV2
J gene: TRBJ1-1
CDR3 protein: CASSEVRRTGGRNTEAFF

CDR3 length: 15
clone size: -
D gene: -
V gene: TRBV2
J gene: TRBJ1-5
CDR3 protein: CASRVGRGGNQPQHF

CDR3 length: 13
clone size: -
D gene: -
V gene: TRBV6-5
J gene: TRBJ1-2
CDR3 protein: CASSYGGTGGYTF